This TCR beta chain was sequenced during a study of untreated major depressive disorder. Worth noting for this clone: Its antigen is unidentified.

Generated by immunoSEQ multiplex PCR, the TCRdb table keeps only in-frame clones and is missing some. The table records 20,000 to 25,000 clones, 70% to 90% of them present only once. Broader study findings: Three preselected Vbeta families were the sole sequencing comparisons.

The receptor's source is a woman aged 25-40 years in good health. Sequencing input: CD4+ T cells from PBMCs.

The CDR3, as DNA: TGTGCCAGCAGCACCCCTGGGGCAGGAGTCTATAATTCACCCCTCCACTTT. Translated: CASSTPGAGVYNSPLHF. The V gene is TRBV7-8, the J gene TRBJ1-6; D might be TRBD1 (5 bases). The CDR3 is 17 amino acids. In germline, CDR1 is SGHVS, CDR2 FQNEAQ. V gave up 5 bases and J gave up 3 bases, with 17 bases separating them.